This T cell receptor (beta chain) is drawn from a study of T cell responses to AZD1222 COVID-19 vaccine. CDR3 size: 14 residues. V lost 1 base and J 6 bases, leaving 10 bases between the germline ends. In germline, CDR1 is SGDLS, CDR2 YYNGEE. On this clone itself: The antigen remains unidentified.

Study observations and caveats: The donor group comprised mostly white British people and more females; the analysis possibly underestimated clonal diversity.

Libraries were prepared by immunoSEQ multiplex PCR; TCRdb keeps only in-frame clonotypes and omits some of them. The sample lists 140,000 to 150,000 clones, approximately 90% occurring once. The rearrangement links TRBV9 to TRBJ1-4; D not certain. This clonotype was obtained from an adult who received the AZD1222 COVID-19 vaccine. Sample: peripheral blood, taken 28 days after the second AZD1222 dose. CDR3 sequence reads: CASSVKSVDEKLFF. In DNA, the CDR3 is TGTGCCAGCAGCGTAAAATCGGTCGATGAAAAACTGTTTTTT.